This T cell receptor (beta chain) was identified in a study of control samples from healthy donors and cancer patients. The CDR3 consists of 14 residues. Looked up from germline, CDR1 is SGHRS and CDR2 is YFSETQ. Trimming cost V 5 bases and J 5 bases; bases outside gene matches: 7. Profiled with immunoSEQ multiplex PCR; TCRdb holds only in-frame clones, not every one. The table shows 350,000 to 450,000 clones, with 90% occurring only once. The chain couples TRBV5-1 to TRBJ2-3; 8 nucleotides match TRBD1. Sequencing was performed on PBMCs. The clonotype comes from a man aged 35 to 55 with head and neck cancer. CDR3 sequence: CASRTTGVGDTQYF. The CDR3, as DNA: TGCGCCAGCAGGACGACAGGGGTAGGAGATACGCAGTATTTT.